The clone carrying this TCR delta chain was found many times. This sequence may be a read error, since a much larger clone differs from it by one base. The sample holds other DNA sequences that translate to the same CDR3. Per germline, CDR1 TSWWSYY and CDR2 QGS. The CDR3 runs 23 residues. The sample is drawn from a study of γδ T cells in repeated Plasmodium falciparum infection. Vgamma9/Vdelta2+ and Vdelta2-negative gammadelta T cells were flow-sorted from PBMC for bulk sequencing. TCRdb reprocessed the multiplex PCR reads using CATT. The top ten clones hold approximately 16% of a sample with around 50,000 delta-chain clones, 1.5% to 2% of them seen once.

The V and J genes are TRDV1 and TRDJ1, with TRDD2 matching 8 bases. The TCR comes from a pool of human donors (malaria-infected and uninfected, not separated). Sample: gamma-delta T cells from blood. CDR3 region: CALGELKIFLLTPGIMYTNKLIF. The CDR3, as DNA: TGTGCTCTTGGGGAGCTCAAAATCTTCCTACTGACCCCGGGGATCATGTACACCAATAAACTCATCTTT.